A selection of T cell receptor beta chains follows, all from one sample in a study of blood T cell repertoires in COVID-19. Measured with immunoSEQ multiplex PCR; TCRdb has only the in-frame clones, and not every one. This sample has 200,000 to 250,000 clones, with around 82% found just once. The material sequenced was peripheral blood. Receptors originate from a middle-aged woman with acute or convalescent COVID-19. Each CDR3 is given with its conserved first and last residue. A D gene is named only where the DNA matches it firmly. Some rows mark clone size as missing; the rest say once, few, many or name a class of expanded clone.

J gene	V gene	clone size	D gene	CDR3 protein	CDR3 DNA
TRBJ1-5	TRBV10-3	.	TRBD1	CAISLDRGLNQPQHF	TGTGCCATCAGTCTTGACAGGGGACTCAATCAGCCCCAGCATTTT
TRBJ2-1	TRBV7-2	.	TRBD2	CASSSPAGSYNEQFF	TGTGCCAGCAGCTCCCCAGCGGGATCCTACAATGAGCAGTTCTTC
TRBJ2-2	TRBV11-2	once	.	CASSLNGGLGGELFF	TGTGCCAGCAGCTTAAACGGGGGTCTGGGCGGGGAGCTGTTTTTT
TRBJ2-1	TRBV6-2/TRBV6-3	.	.	CASSEGAEQFF	TGTGCCAGCAGTGAGGGAGCTGAGCAGTTCTTC
TRBJ2-1	TRBV11-2	.	.	CASTTSAGHNEQFF	TGTGCCAGCACCACCTCGGCGGGCCACAATGAGCAGTTCTTC
TRBJ1-1	TRBV27	few	.	CASSGTTGLRAFF	TGTGCCAGCAGTGGGACCACAGGGTTGAGGGCTTTCTTT
TRBJ1-4	TRBV5-1	.	TRBD1	CASSTKQGAVEKLFF	TGCGCCAGCAGCACTAAACAGGGGGCGGTTGAAAAACTGTTTTTT
TRBJ1-4	TRBV5-1	.	.	CASSPTGPYEKLFF	TGCGCCAGCAGCCCGACAGGCCCTTATGAAAAACTGTTTTTT
TRBJ2-1	TRBV27	few	TRBD1	CASSLWQGAYEQFF	TGTGCCAGCAGTTTATGGCAGGGGGCCTATGAGCAGTTCTTC
TRBJ2-3	TRBV7-6	.	.	CASSSPEGAGTDTQYF	TGTGCCAGCAGCTCGCCGGAGGGGGCGGGGACAGATACGCAGTATTTT
TRBJ1-1	TRBV29-1	.	TRBD1	CSVVETGGIMNTEAFF	TGCAGCGTTGTTGAGACAGGGGGCATCATGAACACTGAAGCTTTCTTT
TRBJ2-1	TRBV7-9	.	.	CASHPLVPDEQFF	TGTGCCAGCCATCCCCTGGTGCCGGATGAGCAGTTCTTC
TRBJ2-7	TRBV9	.	TRBD1	CASSPQDRGTYEQYF	TGTGCCAGCAGCCCCCAGGACAGGGGCACCTACGAGCAGTACTTC
TRBJ2-7	TRBV7-9	many	.	CASSLPFSSYEQYF	TGTGCCAGCAGCCTTCCATTTAGCTCCTACGAGCAGTACTTC
TRBJ2-5	TRBV15	.	.	CATSSPQGQETQYF	TGTGCCACCAGCAGTCCTCAGGGTCAAGAGACCCAGTACTTC
TRBJ2-7	TRBV6-5	few	TRBD1	CASSKRGTGGYEQYF	TGTGCCAGCAGTAAACGGGGGACAGGGGGGTACGAGCAGTACTTC
TRBJ2-2	TRBV6-5	.	TRBD1	CASSLDRDTGELFF	TGTGCCAGCAGTCTAGACAGGGACACCGGGGAGCTGTTTTTT
TRBJ2-7	TRBV2	.	TRBD1	CASRGQGGGWQYF	TGTGCCAGCAGAGGACAGGGAGGTGGATGGCAGTACTTC
TRBJ2-3	TRBV6-5	.	.	CASSYSRETDTQYF	TGTGCCAGCAGTTACTCCCGGGAGACAGATACGCAGTATTTT
TRBJ2-7	TRBV11-2	.	TRBD1	CASSLDFGTGESYEQYF	TGTGCCAGCAGCTTAGATTTTGGGACAGGGGAATCTTACGAGCAGTACTTC
TRBJ2-1	TRBV19	many	TRBD1	CASRTGAGNEQFF	TGTGCCAGTCGGACAGGAGCTGGGAATGAGCAGTTCTTC
TRBJ2-1	TRBV7-3	.	TRBD1	CASSLGRQGSSYNEQFF	TGTGCCAGCAGCTTAGGGAGACAGGGGTCGTCCTACAATGAGCAGTTCTTC
TRBJ1-2	TRBV6-1	.	.	CASSEEGVVYYGYTF	TGTGCCAGCAGTGAAGAGGGGGTAGTATACTATGGCTACACCTTC
TRBJ2-3	TRBV5-1	.	TRBD2	CASSLVRLTSGRTDTQYF	TGCGCCAGCAGCTTGGTTCGTCTTACTAGCGGACGCACAGATACGCAGTATTTT
TRBJ2-7	TRBV4-1	few	.	CASSQDVSGLLYEQYF	TGCGCCAGCAGCCAAGATGTATCAGGGCTCCTCTACGAGCAGTACTTC
TRBJ2-2	TRBV5-1	.	.	CASSLVQGAGELFF	TGCGCCAGCAGCTTGGTTCAGGGCGCCGGGGAGCTGTTTTTT
TRBJ1-1	TRBV11-2	.	TRBD1	CASSLNRGQAFF	TGTGCCAGCAGCCTTAACAGGGGGCAAGCTTTCTTT
TRBJ1-1	TRBV11-3	once	.	CASSLETDTEAFF	TGTGCCAGCAGCTTAGAGACAGACACTGAAGCTTTCTTT
TRBJ2-3	TRBV4-1	few	TRBD2	CASSQNSGGASDTQYF	TGCGCCAGCAGCCAAAATAGCGGGGGGGCATCAGATACGCAGTATTTT
TRBJ1-2	TRBV27	.	TRBD1	CASRPTGGNYGYTF	TGTGCCAGCAGACCCACAGGGGGCAACTATGGCTACACCTTC
TRBJ2-2	TRBV21-1	.	.	CASSKRSSGRSHTGELFF	TGTGCCAGCAGCAAACGGTCAAGCGGGAGAAGTCACACCGGGGAGCTGTTTTTT
TRBJ2-6	TRBV6-4	.	TRBD1	CASSPSGQGLSGANVLTF	TGTGCCAGCAGTCCCTCGGGACAGGGGCTCTCTGGGGCCAACGTCCTGACTTTC
TRBJ2-7	TRBV27	.	TRBD2	CASSPHGLATHEQYF	TGTGCCAGCAGTCCCCACGGACTAGCAACCCACGAGCAGTACTTC
TRBJ1-1	TRBV5-1	.	.	CASSPRAGDTEAFF	TGCGCCAGCAGCCCCAGGGCTGGGGACACTGAAGCTTTCTTT
TRBJ1-5	TRBV21-1	.	.	CASSKGRGKDHQPQHF	TGTGCCAGCAGCAAAGGCAGGGGAAAAGACCATCAGCCCCAGCATTTT
TRBJ1-1	TRBV2	few	TRBD1	CASSGNIDREVAEAFF	TGTGCCAGCAGTGGCAATATTGACAGGGAGGTGGCTGAAGCTTTCTTT
TRBJ2-7	TRBV24-1	.	.	CATSDGGKVYEQYF	TGTGCCACCAGTGACGGAGGGAAGGTCTACGAGCAGTACTTC
TRBJ1-5	TRBV6-2/TRBV6-3	few	.	CASSLQGYQPQHF	TGTGCCAGCAGTTTACAGGGATATCAGCCCCAGCATTTT
TRBJ2-4	TRBV11-2	.	TRBD1	CASSLEGTVKNIQYF	TGTGCCAGCAGCTTAGAAGGGACAGTCAAAAACATTCAGTACTTC
TRBJ1-2	TRBV3-1/TRBV3-2	.	.	CASSHPGYYGYTF	TGTGCCAGCAGCCACCCAGGATACTATGGCTACACCTTC
TRBJ1-2	TRBV29-1	.	.	CSVWGGEGNYGYTF	TGCAGCGTTTGGGGGGGTGAGGGTAACTATGGCTACACCTTC
TRBJ2-3	TRBV29-1	.	.	CSVEDLKVTGSPDTQYF	TGCAGCGTTGAAGATTTAAAAGTCACGGGTTCCCCGGATACGCAGTATTTT
TRBJ1-6	TRBV6-5	.	.	CASSMLGQNNSPLHF	TGTGCCAGCAGCATGCTCGGACAGAACAATTCACCCCTCCACTTT
TRBJ1-3	TRBV9	.	.	CASSVDRSSGNTIYF	TGTGCCAGCAGCGTAGACAGGAGCTCTGGAAACACCATATATTTT
TRBJ2-3	TRBV5-6	.	.	CASSLRLVTDTQYF	TGTGCCAGCAGCTTGAGGCTAGTCACAGATACGCAGTATTTT
TRBJ2-1	TRBV6-5	.	TRBD2	CASSYGGSGSSGEQFF	TGTGCCAGCAGTTACGGGGGTAGCGGGAGTTCAGGCGAGCAGTTCTTC